Each of the 18 T cell receptor beta chains below was sequenced from the same sample in a study of blood T cell repertoires in COVID-19. The method was immunoSEQ multiplex PCR; TCRdb's version includes in-frame clones alone and lacks a portion of them. Among around 310,000 clones, 89% were seen once, and the ten largest hold about 8.4%. Source material: PBMCs or T cells enriched from blood (not recorded which). The receptors come from a woman in her 30s who had recovered from COVID-19.

The V call is TRBV3-1 (or the pseudogene TRBV3-2), the J call TRBJ2-1; the D gene is possibly TRBD2 (5 bases). Germline loops: CDR1 LGHDT, CDR2 YNNKEL (reference sequence). This CDR3 spans 14 amino acids. V gave up 0 bases and J gave up 2 bases, with 5 bases separating them. CDR3 sequence: CASSQEGAYNEQFF. CDR3 nucleotides: TGTGCCAGCAGCCAAGAGGGAGCCTACAATGAGCAGTTCTTC.

The chain is built from TRBV10-3 and TRBJ1-2; TRBD1 is a possible D gene (6 bases). CDR1 is ENHRY, CDR2 SYGVKD, per germline. The CDR3 extends over 13 amino acids. V was trimmed by 4 bases and J by 4 bases, leaving 10 bases between them. Here the CDR3 DNA reads TGTGCCATCAGTGCGGACAGTCTCTATGGCTACACCTTC. This encodes CAISADSLYGYTF.

This clone was found a few times. This rearrangement joins TRBV7-9 to TRBJ1-1, with D perhaps matching TRBD1 (6 bases). Germline loops: CDR1 SEHNR, CDR2 FQNEAQ (reference sequence). V was shortened by 1 base and J by 11 bases, with 8 bases between the two germline ends. The CDR3 runs 11 residues. The CDR3 protein is CASSLGDKAFF. The CDR3 DNA sequence: TGTGCCAGCAGCTTAGGGGACAAGGCTTTCTTT. The whole variable domain, filled in from reference TRBV7-9 and TRBJ1-1, reads DTGVSQNPRHKITKRGQNVTFRCDPISEHNRLYWYRQTLGQGPEFLTYFQNEAQLEKSRLLSDRFSAERPKGSFSTLEIQRTEQGDSAMYLCASSLGDKAFFGQGTRLTVV.

The chain combines TRBV19 with TRBJ2-7; a possible D gene is TRBD1 (5 bases). The length of the CDR3 is 14 residues. In germline, CDR1 is LNHDA, CDR2 SQIVND (reference sequence). Trimming pared 3 bases from V and 2 bases from J, leaving 11 bases between. This chain's CDR3 is CASSIQGKPYEQYF. The DNA for the CDR3 is TGTGCCAGTAGTATTCAGGGAAAACCCTACGAGCAGTACTTC.

This sequence joins TRBV15 and TRBJ2-7, with 14 nucleotides matching TRBD2. This CDR3 has 16 residues. V lost 3 bases and J lost 5; bases outside the gene matches: 6. Per germline, CDR1 LNHNV and CDR2 YYDKDF (reference sequence). The CDR3 coding sequence is TGTGCCACCAGCAGGAAGACTAGCGGGAGGGATAACGAGCAGTACTTC. It yields the protein CATSRKTSGRDNEQYF.

This chain connects TRBV9 to TRBJ2-7; tentative D call: TRBD2 (6 bases). Trimming left V 4 bases short and J 6 bases short, with 20 bases between. This CDR3 comprises 15 residues. Per the germline V gene, CDR1 is SGDLS and CDR2 is YYNGEE. DNA for the CDR3: TGTGCCAGCAGCCCTAGAGGACTACCCCCGCGCGAGCAGTACTTC. It specifies CASSPRGLPPREQYF.

This chain joins TRBV19 and TRBJ2-1, with a tentative D call TRBD1 (5 bases). Trimming took 7 bases from V and 0 from J, leaving 13 bases between them. The CDR3 totals 15 residues. Germline V gene lookup returns CDR1 LNHDA and CDR2 SQIVND (reference sequence). The chain's CDR3 is CASIDSPNSYNEQFF. DNA of the CDR3: TGTGCCAGTATAGACAGCCCGAACTCCTACAATGAGCAGTTCTTC.

The V and J genes are TRBV6-4 and TRBJ1-1; D is unclear. V was pared by 6 bases and J by 0 bases, with 11 bases between. Germline V gene data show CDR1 as MRHNA and CDR2 as SNTAGT. This CDR3 has 14 amino acids. This chain's CDR3 is CASSLEPLNTEAFF. The CDR3 bases are TGTGCCAGCAGCCTCGAGCCTTTGAACACTGAAGCTTTCTTT.

The rearrangement joins TRBV5-1 to TRBJ1-2; 10 bases map to TRBD1. The trim removed 1 base at V and 5 bases at J, leaving 5 bases unmatched. Per the germline V gene, CDR1 is SGHRS and CDR2 is YFSETQ. This CDR3 has 15 residues. CDR3: CASSLPTGGMYGYTF. Written as DNA, the CDR3 is TGCGCCAGCAGCTTGCCGACAGGGGGCATGTATGGCTACACCTTC.

This chain uses TRBV7-2 with TRBJ2-7, with D unclear. The CDR3 totals 13 residues. V was trimmed by 1 base and J by 2 bases, leaving 6 bases between them. Germline loops: CDR1 SGHTA, CDR2 FQGNSA. The CDR3 reads CASSLDTTYEQYF. The CDR3 DNA follows: TGTGCCAGCAGCTTAGACACCACCTACGAGCAGTACTTC. The complete variable domain, with remaining parts taken from reference TRBV7-2 and TRBJ2-7, reads GAGVSQSPSNKVTEKGKDVELRCDPISGHTALYWYRQSLGQGLEFLIYFQGNSAPDKSGLPSDRFSAERTGGSVSTLTIQRTQQEDSAVYLCASSLDTTYEQYFGPGTRLTVT.

The V and J genes are TRBV10-3 and TRBJ1-4; a weak D match, TRBD1 (5 bases). Germline loops: CDR1 ENHRY, CDR2 SYGVKD. Trimming left V 0 bases short and J 1 base short, with 6 bases between. The CDR3 is 15 amino acids. The CDR3 sequence is CAISESGGTNEKLFF. In nucleotides, the CDR3 is TGTGCCATCAGTGAGTCGGGGGGAACTAATGAAAAACTGTTTTTT.

This clone has only a few counts. The chain has TRBV7-2 and TRBJ1-5; D may be TRBD1 (6 bases). V was pared by 5 bases and J by 4 bases, with 18 bases between. Germline CDR1 SGHTA, CDR2 FQGNSA. This CDR3 comprises 16 residues. CDR3 nucleotides: TGTGCCAGCAGCCCCCGGGGGGGGCAAGGGAATCAGCCCCAGCATTTT. This encodes CASSPRGGQGNQPQHF.

The CDR3 DNA reads TGCGCCAGCAGCCAAGGGGCTAGCGGATACTTCTTGGACACCGGGGAGCTGTTTTTT. As protein: CASSQGASGYFLDTGELFF. The chain joins TRBV4-3 to TRBJ2-2, with 7 bases lining up with TRBD2. The CDR3 loop spans 19 amino acids. The trim removed 1 base at V and 3 bases at J, leaving 14 bases unmatched. Germline CDR1 and CDR2: LGHNA and YSLEER.

This chain connects TRBV6-1 to TRBJ1-5; TRBD1 is a possible D gene (6 bases). Trimming pared 3 bases from V and 0 bases from J, leaving 9 bases between. CDR1 is MNHNS, CDR2 SASEGT, per germline. CDR3 length equals 15 residues. CDR3 protein: CASSETGISNQPQHF. For the CDR3, the DNA is TGTGCCAGCAGTGAGACAGGCATTAGCAATCAGCCCCAGCATTTT.

The V call is TRBV5-6, the J call TRBJ1-1; 8 bases agree with TRBD1. Per the germline V gene, CDR1 is SGHDT and CDR2 is YYEEEE. There are 17 residues in the CDR3. Trimming at V came to 3 bases and at J to 0 bases, leaving 10 bases not matched to a gene. CDR3 DNA: TGTGCCAGCAGCTCTCTTCTGACAGGGGATTTGAACACTGAAGCTTTCTTT. Translating it yields CASSSLLTGDLNTEAFF.

The rearrangement links TRBV30 to TRBJ1-2, with D perhaps matching TRBD1 (5 bases). Germline V CDR1 and CDR2: GTSNPN, SVGIG (reference sequence). V gave up 4 bases and J gave up 6 bases, with 18 bases separating them. This CDR3 spans 14 amino acids. The DNA for the CDR3 is TGTGCCTGGATCTCACTCGGGGAGGGGAATGGCTACACCTTC. It specifies CAWISLGEGNGYTF.

The chain combines TRBV5-1 with TRBJ1-2; the match to TRBD1 covers 9 bases. The V gene end was trimmed by 5 bases and the J gene end by 5 bases; junction bases not matched to a gene: 7. Germline V gene sequence: CDR1 SGHRS, CDR2 YFSETQ. The CDR3 runs 14 residues. CDR3 region: CASSKDRGLYGYTF. The CDR3 DNA sequence: TGCGCCAGCAGTAAAGACAGGGGGTTGTATGGCTACACCTTC. Filled out from reference TRBV5-1 and TRBJ1-2, the complete variable domain reads KAGVTQTPRYLIKTRGQQVTLSCSPISGHRSVSWYQQTPGQGLQFLFEYFSETQRNKGNFPGRFSGRQFSNSRSEMNVSTLELGDSALYLCASSKDRGLYGYTFGSGTRLTVV.

V usage is TRBV7-2 and J usage is TRBJ2-2; 9 bases are shared with TRBD2. The CDR3 totals 18 residues. V dropped 2 bases and J dropped 7; count of bases not matched to a gene: 14. Germline V gives CDR1 SGHTA, CDR2 FQGNSA. For the CDR3, the DNA is TGTGCCAGCAGCTTAACGTCTAGCGGGGCAGCGACTGGCGGGGAGCTGTTTTTT. Its protein is CASSLTSSGAATGGELFF.